Listed below are T cell receptor beta chains from one sample, sequenced in a study of shared clonotypes between healthy human individuals. Using immunoSEQ multiplex PCR, the repertoire was profiled, and TCRdb retains in-frame clones only, with some absent. This table has 1,100,000 or so clones, 75% to 85% appearing once. Sequencing was done on a sample of memory CD4+ T cells from PBMCs. These receptors all stem from a man between 18 and 29 years old in good health. Some clones in this sample may be carry-over from other donors' samples. Each CDR3 is given with its conserved first and last residue. A D gene is named only where the DNA matches it firmly. Size is omitted from some rows. Given values are once, few, many or a class for expanded clones.

d_gene | abundance | j_gene | v_gene | CDR3nt | CDR3aa
TRBD1 | . | TRBJ1-2 | TRBV28 | TGTGCCAGCAGTTTAGCACGGGGGGACAGGGGACGTGGCTATGGCTACACCTTC | CASSLARGDRGRGYGYTF
. | . | TRBJ2-1 | TRBV28 | TGTGCCAGCAGTCCCCAGGGCAATGAGCAGTTCTTC | CASSPQGNEQFF
. | . | TRBJ2-3 | TRBV5-1 | TGCGCCAGCAGCTTGGAGGAGTTCACACACGCGTATTTT | CASSLEEFTHAYF
. | . | TRBJ2-7 | TRBV28 | TGTGCCAGCAGTCCCCCCATGTGGCGGCCGAACTCCTACGAGCAGTACTTC | CASSPPMWRPNSYEQYF
. | . | TRBJ2-7 | TRBV20-1 | TGCAGTGCTCGTAGCCAGGGAGAGCAGTACTTC | CSARSQGEQYF
. | few | TRBJ2-7 | TRBV6-5 | TGTGCCAGCAGTACCGGGGGCTACGAGCAGTACTTC | CASSTGGYEQYF
. | . | TRBJ2-1 | TRBV27 | TGTGCCAGCAGTTCGTACTCTCAGGGGCACCGCAATGAGCAGTTCTTC | CASSSYSQGHRNEQFF
. | . | TRBJ2-7 | TRBV28 | TGTGCCAGCAGTCCGTTCCGGACAGCTCTCGAGTACGAGCAGTACTTC | CASSPFRTALEYEQYF
. | . | TRBJ2-1 | TRBV5-6 | TGTGCCAGCAGCCTGCCCAGGGGCAACAGCTACAATGAGCAGTTCTTC | CASSLPRGNSYNEQFF
TRBD2 | . | TRBJ2-4 | TRBV9 | TGTGCCAGCAGCCCGCGGACTAGAGACATTCAGTACTTC | CASSPRTRDIQYF
. | . | TRBJ1-1 | TRBV7-2 | TGTGCCAGCAGCTCCCAAAGCCGGGCTGAAGCTTTCTTT | CASSSQSRAEAFF
. | . | TRBJ2-1 | TRBV9 | TGTGCCAGCAGCGAGGACTTCCTATCCTTGCAGTTCTTC | CASSEDFLSLQFF
. | . | TRBJ2-3 | TRBV25-1 | TGTGCCAGCAGTGAATCACGGACAGCGACAGATACGCAGTATTTT | CASSESRTATDTQYF
. | . | TRBJ2-7 | TRBV5-8 | TGTGCCAGCAGCACCAGGGTGCGCTCCTACGAGCAGTACTTC | CASSTRVRSYEQYF
. | once | TRBJ1-2 | TRBV29-1 | TGCAGCGTTGAAGTTTCGTATGGCGGTGAACCCAACTTC | CSVEVSYGGEPNF
TRBD1 | . | TRBJ1-1 | TRBV30 | TGTGCCTGGCGGAGACAGGGGAGAACTGAAGCTTTCTTT | CAWRRQGRTEAFF
. | . | TRBJ2-6 | TRBV30 | TGTGCCTGGAGTGTAGGTCAGCCTGGGGCCAACGTCCTGACTTTC | CAWSVGQPGANVLTF
. | . | TRBJ2-7 | TRBV14 | TGTGCCAGCAGCCAAGGTCCCGAGCAGTACTTC | CASSQGPEQYF
. | . | TRBJ1-5 | TRBV29-1 | TGCAGCGTTGAGACGGACTCCAATCAGCCCCAGCATTTT | CSVETDSNQPQHF
. | . | TRBJ2-1 | TRBV12-5 | TGTGCTAGTGGCCCTTCGGGATCCTACAATGAGCAGTTCTTC | CASGPSGSYNEQFF
. | . | TRBJ2-3 | TRBV4-1 | TGCGCCAGCAGCCAAGCGGCGGGTCTCGGGGTTGGTCTTAGAGATACGCAGTATTTT | CASSQAAGLGVGLRDTQYF
TRBD1 | . | TRBJ1-2 | TRBV5-1 | TGCGCCAGCAGCGGAGGCTTGGGACAGACCTTTTATGGCTACACCTTC | CASSGGLGQTFYGYTF
TRBD1 | . | TRBJ2-5 | TRBV6-1 | TGTGCCAGCGGTAGGACAGGGCTTCAAGAGACCCAGTACTTC | CASGRTGLQETQYF
. | . | TRBJ2-2 | TRBV5-4 | TGTGCCAGCAGCTCAACTACGCTGAACACCGGGGAGCTGTTTTTT | CASSSTTLNTGELFF
. | . | TRBJ2-1 | TRBV5-1 | TGCGCCAGCAGCTTGGTAGCGGACCGATCCTACAATGAGCAGTTCTTC | CASSLVADRSYNEQFF
TRBD1 | . | TRBJ1-2 | TRBV4-2 | TGTGCCAGCAGCGCTGCGTCCGGGACAGGTGCTATCAACTATGGCTACACCTTC | CASSAASGTGAINYGYTF
. | . | TRBJ1-1 | TRBV4-2 | TGTGCCAGCAGCCAAGGGGGGGTAGGGACTGAAGCTTTCTTT | CASSQGGVGTEAFF
TRBD2 | once | TRBJ2-1 | TRBV11-2 | TGTGCCAGCAGCCCGGGGGCTAGCGGGAGAAATGAGCAGTTCTTC | CASSPGASGRNEQFF
. | . | TRBJ1-2 | TRBV28 | TGTGCCAGCAGTTCGTCCTTTGGGGGTGTCTATGGCTACACCTTC | CASSSSFGGVYGYTF
TRBD2 | . | TRBJ2-7 | TRBV5-5 | TGTGCCAGCAGCCGCTCAGCGGGGGGGACATTCTCCTACGAGCAGTACTTC | CASSRSAGGTFSYEQYF
TRBD1 | . | TRBJ1-1 | TRBV6-5 | TGTGCCAGCAGCAGGACAGGGTTTATTGAAGCTTTCTTT | CASSRTGFIEAFF
. | few | TRBJ1-1 | TRBV28 | TGTGCCAGCAGTTTATCCGGCAGGGTTGAAGCTTTCTTT | CASSLSGRVEAFF
. | . | TRBJ1-4 | TRBV6-1 | TGTGCCAGCACGGAACCGAGTAATGAAAAACTGTTTTTT | CASTEPSNEKLFF
. | . | TRBJ2-7 | TRBV7-2 | TGTGCCAGCAGCTCGGGACCCCCCTACGAGCAGTACTTC | CASSSGPPYEQYF
TRBD1 | . | TRBJ2-7 | TRBV25-1 | TGTGCCAGCAGTGACAGGACAGGGAGCTACGAGCAGTACTTC | CASSDRTGSYEQYF
TRBD1 | . | TRBJ2-2 | TRBV7-6 | TGTGCCAGCAGCTCCCCTGAGGGGGCAAGGACCGGGGAGCTGTTTTTT | CASSSPEGARTGELFF
. | . | TRBJ2-5 | TRBV25-1 | TGTGCCAGCAGTGACCCCCAGCGTATGTACGAGACCCAGTACTTC | CASSDPQRMYETQYF
TRBD2 | . | TRBJ2-7 | TRBV14 | TGTGCCAGCAGCCCTAGCGGGAGGGACTACGAGCAGTACTTC | CASSPSGRDYEQYF
. | . | TRBJ2-2 | TRBV7-3 | TGTGCCAGCAGCTTAAGTCGGGACGCGAACACCGGGGAGCTGTTTTTT | CASSLSRDANTGELFF
TRBD2 | . | TRBJ2-1 | TRBV10-3 | TGTGCCATCAGTGAGCAAAGTTCGGCGGGAGGACCCAATGAGCAGTTCTTC | CAISEQSSAGGPNEQFF
. | few | TRBJ1-3 | TRBV5-1 | TGCGCCAGCAGCTTGGGACAGGCTGGAAACACCATATATTTT | CASSLGQAGNTIYF
TRBD2 | . | TRBJ2-1 | TRBV29-1 | TGCAGCGTCTCGAAGACTAGCACGGCAGATGAGCAGTTCTTC | CSVSKTSTADEQFF
TRBD1 | . | TRBJ1-1 | TRBV19 | TGTGCCAGCACAGGGGGCGGAGGTGGCACTGAAGCTTTCTTT | CASTGGGGGTEAFF